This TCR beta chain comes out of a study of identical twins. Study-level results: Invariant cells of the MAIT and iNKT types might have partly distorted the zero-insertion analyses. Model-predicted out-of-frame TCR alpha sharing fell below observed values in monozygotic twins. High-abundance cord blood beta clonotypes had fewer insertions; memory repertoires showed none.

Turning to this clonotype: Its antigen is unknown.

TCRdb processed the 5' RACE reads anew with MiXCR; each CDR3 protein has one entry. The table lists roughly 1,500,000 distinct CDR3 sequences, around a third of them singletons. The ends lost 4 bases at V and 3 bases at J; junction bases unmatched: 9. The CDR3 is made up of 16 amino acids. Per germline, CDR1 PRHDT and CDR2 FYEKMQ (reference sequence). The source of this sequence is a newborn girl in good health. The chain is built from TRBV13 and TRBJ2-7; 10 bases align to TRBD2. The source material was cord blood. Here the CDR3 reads CASSSRTSGVIYEQYF. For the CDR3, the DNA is TGTGCCAGCAGCTCCAGAACTAGCGGGGTGATCTACGAGCAGTACTTC.